The next 27 T cell receptor beta chains were all read from a single sample in a study of cytomegalovirus exposure and HLA in healthy donors. Vbeta (60) and Jbeta (13) primers were used in the PCR. Sequencing used immunoSEQ multiplex PCR; TCRdb keeps in-frame clones, though not all of them. The data hold about 130,000 clones, with around four fifths observed a single time. Sequenced material: PBMCs. The receptor set was obtained from a woman in her 40s in good health and CMV-seropositive.

This clone was found once. J is TRBJ2-7 and V is TRBV11-2, with 7 nucleotides matching TRBD1. Germline values: CDR1 SGHAT, CDR2 FQNNGV. V lost 2 bases and J lost 3; bases outside the gene matches: 7. The CDR3 has 15 amino acids. CDR3: CASSLLWDRRYEQYF. The CDR3 nucleotides read TGTGCCAGCAGCTTACTCTGGGACAGACGCTACGAGCAGTACTTC.

This clone was detected a few times. The V and J genes are TRBV28 and TRBJ1-5; a possible D gene is TRBD1 (5 bases). Germline CDR1 and CDR2: MDHEN and SYDVKM. Trimming removed 6 bases at V and 3 bases at J, with 12 bases between. The CDR3 spans 14 residues. CDR3 coding DNA: TGTGCCAGCAGATTGACAGTGACCAATCAGCCCCAGCATTTT. Its protein product is CASRLTVTNQPQHF.

This chain connects TRBV2 to TRBJ2-5; 8 bases are shared with TRBD2. V was pared by 6 bases and J by 2 bases, with 5 bases of the junction left unmatched. The CDR3 contains 14 residues. The germline V gene encodes CDR1 SNHLY and CDR2 FYNNEI. CDR3 coding DNA: TGTGCCAGCAGAGAGACTAGCGCGCAAGAGACCCAGTACTTC. This translates into CASRETSAQETQYF.

This clone was counted only a few times. This chain uses TRBV30 with TRBJ2-7, with 13 bases lining up with TRBD2. The CDR3 spans 20 residues. V shed 2 bases and J 8 bases; nucleotides not matched to a gene: 24. Germline assignment: CDR1 GTSNPN and CDR2 SVGIG (reference sequence). The CDR3 DNA sequence: TGTGCCTGGAGTTCTCATCCCGTTCACCAACCGGGACTAGCGGGATGCAAGCAGTACTTC. It specifies CAWSSHPVHQPGLAGCKQYF. Filled out from reference TRBV30 and TRBJ2-7, the complete variable domain reads SQTIHQWPATLVQPVGSPLSLECTVEGTSNPNLYWYRQAAGRGLQLLFYSVGIGQISSEVPQNLSASRPQDRQFILSSKKLLLSDSGFYLCAWSSHPVHQPGLAGCKQYFGPGTRLTVT.

This clone was observed a handful of times. The chain combines TRBV11-3 with TRBJ1-3; D unresolved. The CDR3 extends over 14 amino acids. Germline V gene lookup returns CDR1 SGHNT and CDR2 YENEEA. Trimming removed 5 bases from V and 1 base from J, with 9 bases in between. CDR3 sequence (DNA): TGTGCCAGCAGCATCGCGGGGTCTGGAAACACCATATATTTT. Protein sequence: CASSIAGSGNTIYF.

The rearrangement links TRBV6-4 to TRBJ1-1; TRBD1 is a possible D gene (5 bases). The CDR3 extends over 13 amino acids. From germline, CDR1 is MRHNA and CDR2 SNTAGT. Trimming stripped 0 bases from V and 6 bases from J, with 8 bases between. The CDR3 loop is CASSDSGPAEAFF. The CDR3 DNA sequence: TGTGCCAGCAGTGACTCGGGGCCTGCTGAAGCTTTCTTT.

The chain combines TRBV5-4 with TRBJ2-7, with D possibly matching TRBD2 (5 bases). Germline-derived CDR1 and CDR2 are SGHNT and YYREEE (reference sequence). Trimming removed 2 bases at V and 5 bases at J, with 20 bases between. The CDR3 loop spans 16 amino acids. DNA of the CDR3: TGTGCCAGCAGCTTATTCGGACTCATTTTGTTTGACGAGCAGTACTTC. Translation: CASSLFGLILFDEQYF. Full variable domain (outside the CDR3, taken from reference TRBV5-4 and TRBJ2-7): ETGVTQSPTHLIKTRGQQVTLRCSSQSGHNTVSWYQQALGQGPQFIFQYYREEENGRGNFPPRFSGLQFPNYSSELNVNALELDDSALYLCASSLFGLILFDEQYFGPGTRLTVT.

V is TRBV29-1 and J is TRBJ1-2, with TRBD1 as a possible D gene (5 bases). This CDR3 region has 14 residues. Germline V gene data show CDR1 as SQVTM and CDR2 as ANQGSEA. The V and J ends lost 7 bases and 1 base respectively, with 16 bases between them. The CDR3 coding sequence is TGCAGCGCTCCCAGGCCTGACAGTAACTATGGCTACACCTTC. Translated: CSAPRPDSNYGYTF.

This clone was detected only a few times. J is TRBJ1-2 and V is TRBV6-5; weak D call: TRBD1 (6 bases). The germline V gene encodes CDR1 MNHEY and CDR2 SVGAGI. The CDR3 contains 15 residues. V was trimmed by 2 bases and J by 2 bases, leaving 12 bases between them. The CDR3 region has the DNA TGTGCCAGCAGTTACGGGGGGGCAGGGAACTATGGCTACACCTTC. This gives the protein CASSYGGAGNYGYTF.

The chain links TRBV11-3 to TRBJ1-1; D not resolved. With 0 bases removed from V and 4 bases from J, the gap between germline ends came to 9 bases. The germline V gene has CDR1 SGHNT and CDR2 YENEEA. This CDR3 is built from 14 residues. CDR3 residues: CASSLDRETTEAFF. The CDR3 DNA reads TGTGCCAGCAGCTTAGACCGGGAGACCACTGAAGCTTTCTTT.

The chain has TRBV2 and TRBJ2-7; 7 bases align to TRBD1. This CDR3 comprises 14 residues. With 4 bases clipped from V and 2 bases from J, the junction kept 5 bases outside the gene matches. In germline, CDR1 is SNHLY, CDR2 FYNNEI. The CDR3 sequence: CASSGRGPTYEQYF. For the CDR3, the DNA is TGTGCCAGCAGTGGAAGGGGGCCCACCTACGAGCAGTACTTC. The full variable domain, rest sourced from reference TRBV2 and TRBJ2-7, is EPEVTQTPSHQVTQMGQEVILRCVPISNHLYFYWYRQILGQKVEFLVSFYNNEISEKSEIFDDQFSVERPDGSNFTLKIRSTKLEDSAMYFCASSGRGPTYEQYFGPGTRLTVT.

This clone was picked up a small number of times. The rearrangement joins TRBV4-2 to TRBJ1-1; D is unclear. This CDR3 contains 17 residues. CDR1 and CDR2 from the germline V gene are LGHNA and YNFKEQ. The V end lost 0 bases, the J end lost 1 base, and 15 bases lay between the germline ends. CDR3 nucleotide sequence: TGTGCCAGCAGCCAAGATCCGGGTCTGACGGAGAACACTGAAGCTTTCTTT. Its protein product is CASSQDPGLTENTEAFF.

The chain joins TRBV10-3 to TRBJ1-1; 8 bases align to TRBD1. The CDR3 length is 14 residues. Germline V gene data show CDR1 as ENHRY and CDR2 as SYGVKD. V shed 11 bases and J 5 bases; nucleotides not matched to a gene: 13. For the CDR3, the DNA is TGTGCCTCCCTCGAAGACAGGGGAGGGACTGAAGCTTTCTTT. Protein sequence: CASLEDRGGTEAFF.

The chain employs TRBV7-9 and TRBJ2-7, with 12 bases identical to TRBD2. Germline values: CDR1 SEHNR, CDR2 FQNEAQ (reference sequence). The V segment lost 3 bases and the J segment 5 bases; nucleotides outside the gene matches: 5. The CDR3 covers 15 residues. The CDR3 DNA is TGTGCCAGCAGCTTCGGACTAGCGGGATCCAACGAGCAGTACTTC. Its protein is CASSFGLAGSNEQYF.

The chain has TRBV29-1 and TRBJ2-7; D might be TRBD2 (5 bases). Per germline, CDR1 SQVTM and CDR2 ANQGSEA. The CDR3 runs to 14 residues. The ends were cut back, 1 base at V and 0 bases at J, with 10 bases in the middle. In DNA, the CDR3 is TGCAGCGTTGAAGGACTACCCGACTCCTACGAGCAGTACTTC. Its translation is CSVEGLPDSYEQYF.

The rearrangement uses TRBV6-1 and TRBJ2-7; possibly TRBD2 for D (5 bases). V was shortened by 6 bases and J by 6 bases, with 18 bases between the two germline ends. The CDR3 totals 14 residues. Germline CDR1 reads MNHNS; CDR2 reads SASEGT. The CDR3: CASSRTGEGLEQYF. CDR3 nucleotides: TGTGCCAGCAGCCGCACCGGGGAAGGGCTCGAGCAGTACTTC.

The gene calls are TRBV7-8 and TRBJ2-1, with a possible D match to TRBD2 (5 bases). Trimming took off 5 bases at V and 0 bases at J, with 14 bases between the two ends. This CDR3 region has 16 residues. CDR1 is SGHVS, CDR2 FQNEAQ, per germline. Written as DNA, the CDR3 is TGTGCCAGCAGCCTCCGAGTTGGGAGCTCCTACAATGAGCAGTTCTTC. Protein product: CASSLRVGSSYNEQFF.

CDR3 bases: TGTGCCAGCAGCTTGTTATCCGGGAGAGGCTACAATGAGCAGTTCTTC. Residues: CASSLLSGRGYNEQFF. The chain combines TRBV7-9 with TRBJ2-1; possible D gene TRBD2, 6 bases. The CDR3 runs to 16 residues. Trimming removed 3 bases from V and 3 bases from J, with 15 bases in between. Germline CDR1 SEHNR, CDR2 FQNEAQ (reference sequence).

A few counts support this clone. The chain couples TRBV27 to TRBJ2-1, with 7 bases aligning to TRBD2. Germline V lookup: CDR1 MNHEY, CDR2 SMNVEV (reference sequence). Trimming took 2 bases from V and 4 from J; bases not matched to a gene: 8. This CDR3 has 16 amino acids. CDR3: CASSLEGGSAYNEQFF. Here the CDR3 DNA reads TGTGCCAGCAGTTTAGAAGGCGGGAGCGCTTACAATGAGCAGTTCTTC.

This chain uses TRBV6-1 with TRBJ2-1, with 8 bases that match TRBD2. The CDR3 sequence is 14 residues long. Germline-derived CDR1 and CDR2 are MNHNS and SASEGT. Losses at the gene ends were 4 bases for V and 5 bases for J; bases not matched to a gene: 4. The CDR3 loop reads CASSVLAEHNEQFF. DNA for the CDR3: TGTGCCAGCAGTGTACTAGCGGAACACAATGAGCAGTTCTTC.

The chain combines TRBV2 with TRBJ2-5, with a possible D match to TRBD2 (6 bases). Germline loops: CDR1 SNHLY, CDR2 FYNNEI. V lost 4 bases and J 11 bases, leaving 20 bases between the germline ends. CDR3 length equals 14 residues. The CDR3 nucleotides are TGTGCCAGCAGTGTTTCCCTTTGGGAGGTGGAGCAGTACTTC. It specifies CASSVSLWEVEQYF.

The table lists this clone with a count of one. The chain employs TRBV10-3 and TRBJ1-1; D perhaps matches TRBD1 (6 bases). The germline V and J ends were trimmed by 9 bases and 0 bases, with 11 bases remaining between them. The CDR3 runs to 13 residues. Germline V gene lookup returns CDR1 ENHRY and CDR2 SYGVKD. The CDR3 coding sequence is TGTGCCATACTGGACAGCTTGAACACTGAAGCTTTCTTT. Residues: CAILDSLNTEAFF.

In this sample, this clone turned up once. V usage is TRBV4-2 and J usage is TRBJ2-5; D is uncertain. The CDR3 runs to 16 residues. Germline CDR1 is LGHNA and CDR2 is YNFKEQ. Trimming cost V 1 base and J 5 bases, with 17 bases left between them. The CDR3: CASSQGLGISMETQYF. CDR3 sequence (DNA): TGTGCCAGCAGCCAAGGACTGGGTATCTCGATGGAGACCCAGTACTTC.

This clone was found once. The chain carries TRBV28 and TRBJ2-7; maybe TRBD1 (5 bases). In germline, CDR1 is MDHEN, CDR2 SYDVKM. The CDR3 totals 13 residues. Trimming pared 6 bases from V and 3 bases from J, leaving 12 bases between. The CDR3 DNA reads as TGTGCCAGCAGGATACCTGACAGCTACGAGCAGTACTTC. Its translation is CASRIPDSYEQYF. The full variable domain, completed using reference TRBV28 and TRBJ2-7, is DVKVTQSSRYLVKRTGEKVFLECVQDMDHENMFWYRQDPGLGLRLIYFSYDVKMKEKGDIPEGYSVSREKKERFSLILESASTNQTSMYLCASRIPDSYEQYFGPGTRLTVT.

This chain links TRBV28 with TRBJ2-6, with 7 bases matching TRBD1. Germline assignment: CDR1 MDHEN and CDR2 SYDVKM. The junction had 16 bases not matched to a gene; V was cut back by 10 bases and J by 4 bases. CDR3 size: 17 residues. The chain's CDR3 is CATHARDSRGGANVLTF. Written as DNA, the CDR3 is TGTGCCACCCACGCCCGGGACAGCCGAGGGGGGGCCAACGTCCTGACTTTC.

V usage is TRBV7-9 and J usage is TRBJ2-2; 10 bases align to TRBD2. V lost 4 bases to trimming and J lost 4 bases; unmatched junction nucleotides: 3. The V gene's germline CDR1 is SEHNR and CDR2 FQNEAQ (reference sequence). The CDR3 length is 15 residues. The chain's CDR3 is CASSWEREGTGELFF. Written as DNA, the CDR3 is TGTGCCAGCAGCTGGGAGCGGGAGGGCACCGGGGAGCTGTTTTTT.

The chain couples TRBV29-1 to TRBJ2-1; perhaps TRBD2 as D (6 bases). The V and J ends lost 1 base and 0 bases respectively, with 16 bases between them. CDR3 size: 17 residues. Per germline, CDR1 SQVTM and CDR2 ANQGSEA. The DNA of the CDR3 is TGCAGCGTTGAAGGTTTTTGGGGGGAAAGCTCCTACAATGAGCAGTTCTTC. Residues: CSVEGFWGESSYNEQFF.